The entry below describes one T cell receptor (beta chain). Its antigen is not identified. The sample is drawn from a study of CD8 T cells in ankylosing spondylitis. Study observations and caveats: Among TCR beta sequences, a motif of under ten highly homologous variants appeared characteristic of ankylosing spondylitis blood. The authors found the disease-linked clones to be CD8+ and relatively rare in peripheral blood. Disease-linked clones reportedly showed significant enrichment in matched ankylosing spondylitis synovial fluid.

Scientists made TCR beta libraries using quantitative 5'-RACE with molecular barcodes. MiXCR, run by TCRdb on the 5' RACE reads, gives a single entry per CDR3 protein. The sample yields about 180,000 distinct CDR3 sequences, around 8.9% seen once. Trimming stripped 6 bases from V and 0 bases from J, with 10 bases between. Germline V lookup: CDR1 ENHRY, CDR2 SYGVKD. This CDR3 spans 14 amino acids. This chain links TRBV10-3 with TRBJ2-3; D remains unclear. Input material: blood, either unsorted or a sorted T cell fraction (not recorded which). The sequence was obtained from a female donor with ankylosing spondylitis or in good health (not recorded which). The CDR3 region is CAIRAGLSTDTQYF. The DNA of the CDR3 is TGTGCCATCAGGGCTGGGCTTAGCACAGATACGCAGTATTTT.